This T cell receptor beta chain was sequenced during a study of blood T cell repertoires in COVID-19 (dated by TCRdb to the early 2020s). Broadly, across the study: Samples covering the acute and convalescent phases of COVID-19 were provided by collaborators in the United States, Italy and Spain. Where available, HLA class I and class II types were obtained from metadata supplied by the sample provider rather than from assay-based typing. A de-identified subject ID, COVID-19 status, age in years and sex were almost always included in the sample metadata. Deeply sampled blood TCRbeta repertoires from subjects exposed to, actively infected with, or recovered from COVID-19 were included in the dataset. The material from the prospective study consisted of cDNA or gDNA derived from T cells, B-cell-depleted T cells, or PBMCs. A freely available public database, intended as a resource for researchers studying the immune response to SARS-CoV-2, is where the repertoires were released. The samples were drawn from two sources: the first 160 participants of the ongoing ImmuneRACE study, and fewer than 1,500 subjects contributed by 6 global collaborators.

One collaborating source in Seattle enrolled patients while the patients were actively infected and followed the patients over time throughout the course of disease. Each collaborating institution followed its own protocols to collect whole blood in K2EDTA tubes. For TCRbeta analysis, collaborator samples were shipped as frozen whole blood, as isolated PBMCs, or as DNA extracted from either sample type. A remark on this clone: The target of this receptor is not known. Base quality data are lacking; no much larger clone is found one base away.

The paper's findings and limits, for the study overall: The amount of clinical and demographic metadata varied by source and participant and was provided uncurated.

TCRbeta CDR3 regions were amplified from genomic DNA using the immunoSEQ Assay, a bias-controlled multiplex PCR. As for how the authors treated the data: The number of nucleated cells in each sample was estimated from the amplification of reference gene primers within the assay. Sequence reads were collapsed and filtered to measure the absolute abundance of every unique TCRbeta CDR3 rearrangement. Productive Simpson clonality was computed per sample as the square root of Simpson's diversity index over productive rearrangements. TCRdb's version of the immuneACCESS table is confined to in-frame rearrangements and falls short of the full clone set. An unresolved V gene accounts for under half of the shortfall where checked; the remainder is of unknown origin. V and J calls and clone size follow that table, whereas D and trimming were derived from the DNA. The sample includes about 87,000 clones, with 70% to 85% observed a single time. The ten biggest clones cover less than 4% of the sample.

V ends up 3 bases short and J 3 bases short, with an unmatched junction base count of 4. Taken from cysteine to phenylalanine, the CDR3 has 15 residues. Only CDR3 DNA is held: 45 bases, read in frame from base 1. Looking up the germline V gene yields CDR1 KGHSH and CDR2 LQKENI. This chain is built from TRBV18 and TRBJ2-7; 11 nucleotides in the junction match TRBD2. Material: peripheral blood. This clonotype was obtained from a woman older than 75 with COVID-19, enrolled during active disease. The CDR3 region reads CASSPSSGGRYEQYF. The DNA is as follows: TGTGCCAGCTCACCTTCTAGCGGGGGGCGCTACGAGCAGTACTTC.